This entry lists 6 T cell receptor beta chains sequenced from one sample in a study of PD-1 blockade in classical Hodgkin lymphoma (dated by TCRdb to the early 2020s). The meaning of the sample's time point label: cycle 2 day 1 (C2D1) of nivolumab. Relapse after autologous stem cell transplantation had occurred in all trial patients, and cohorts A, B and C were distinguished by prior brentuximab vedotin exposure. The library relied on the immunoSEQ multiplex PCR assay. The table was pulled from immuneACCESS by TCRdb, which kept in-frame rearrangements only. Such tables lose some clones; where checked, under half of the loss comes from unresolved V genes, and the rest has no known cause. Here the sample has about 10,000 clones; about 80% occur a single time. 4.5% to 7% of the sample is taken by the ten largest. The sequenced sample was peripheral blood mononuclear cells (PBMCs), obtained before the second cycle of nivolumab. Receptors originate from a human donor with classical Hodgkin lymphoma.

The gene calls are TRBV25-1 and TRBJ2-1; D not certain. Germline V gives CDR1 MGHDK, CDR2 SYGVNS. The CDR3 is made up of 14 amino acids. V lost 2 bases to trimming and J lost 8 bases, with 13 bases between them. The DNA of the CDR3 is TGTGCCAGCAGTGAAGGGTTAGTCATAGATGAGCAGTTCTTC. Its translation: CASSEGLVIDEQFF. Looking up the rest from reference TRBV25-1 and TRBJ2-1 gives the full variable domain: EADIYQTPRYLVIGTGKKITLECSQTMGHDKMYWYQQDPGMELHLIHYSYGVNSTEKGDLSSESTVSRIRTEHFPLTLESARPSHTSQYLCASSEGLVIDEQFFGPGTRLTVL.

V usage is TRBV11-2 and J usage is TRBJ2-3, with 9 bases aligning to TRBD1. This CDR3 has 15 amino acids. V lost 2 bases and J lost 1; bases outside the gene matches: 1. Germline CDR1 reads SGHAT; CDR2 reads FQNNGV. The CDR3, as DNA: TGTGCCAGCAGCTTATGGACAGGGGGCACAGATACGCAGTATTTT. Encoded protein: CASSLWTGGTDTQYF.

Here the CDR3 DNA reads TGTGCCAGCAGCCGGATCCGCCTCGAAGTACAAGAGACCCAGTACTTC. It is translated as CASSRIRLEVQETQYF. The chain couples TRBV7-9 to TRBJ2-5; D gene unclear. Trimming removed 5 bases at V and 2 bases at J, with 18 bases between. CDR3 length equals 16 residues. Germline V gives CDR1 SEHNR, CDR2 FQNEAQ (reference sequence).

The rearrangement uses TRBV9 and TRBJ2-2; D is unresolved. The CDR3 sequence is 14 residues long. Germline V gene sequence: CDR1 SGDLS, CDR2 YYNGEE. The germline V and J ends were trimmed by 2 bases and 1 base, with 6 bases remaining between them. The CDR3 nucleotides are TGTGCCAGCAGCGTTAGAGTGAACACCGGGGAGCTGTTTTTT. Residues: CASSVRVNTGELFF.

This clone showed up just once. V gene TRBV7-3 combines with J gene TRBJ1-1; weak D call: TRBD1 (6 bases). V dropped 4 bases and J dropped 4 bases, with 13 bases sitting between them. CDR1 and CDR2 from the germline V gene are SGHTA and FQGTGA. This CDR3 is 14 amino acids long. The CDR3 is CASSWGRGSTEAFF. DNA for the CDR3: TGTGCCAGCAGCTGGGGAAGGGGGAGCACTGAAGCTTTCTTT.

CDR3 nucleotides: TGTGCCAGCAGCTTCCTAGCGGGGGGGCTCAATGAGCAGTTCTTC. Encoded protein: CASSFLAGGLNEQFF. The chain joins TRBV7-3 to TRBJ2-1; TRBD2 agrees at 12 bases. The germline V gene encodes CDR1 SGHTA and CDR2 FQGTGA. V was pared by 3 bases and J by 6 bases, with 3 bases of the junction left unmatched. CDR3 size: 15 residues.